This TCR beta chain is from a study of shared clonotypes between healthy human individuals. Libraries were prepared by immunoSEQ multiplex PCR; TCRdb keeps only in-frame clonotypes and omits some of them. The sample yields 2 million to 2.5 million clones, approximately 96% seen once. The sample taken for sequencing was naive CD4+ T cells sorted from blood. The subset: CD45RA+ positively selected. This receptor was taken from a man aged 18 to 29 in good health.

For the CDR3, the DNA is TGTGCCAGCAGCTTAGCAGGGGAGAACTATGGCTACACCTTC. It yields the protein CASSLAGENYGYTF. V gene TRBV7-9 combines with J gene TRBJ1-2, with D perhaps TRBD1 (5 bases). From germline, CDR1 is SEHNR and CDR2 FQNEAQ (reference sequence). This CDR3 region has 14 residues. The V and J ends lost 0 bases and 2 bases respectively, with 7 bases between them.